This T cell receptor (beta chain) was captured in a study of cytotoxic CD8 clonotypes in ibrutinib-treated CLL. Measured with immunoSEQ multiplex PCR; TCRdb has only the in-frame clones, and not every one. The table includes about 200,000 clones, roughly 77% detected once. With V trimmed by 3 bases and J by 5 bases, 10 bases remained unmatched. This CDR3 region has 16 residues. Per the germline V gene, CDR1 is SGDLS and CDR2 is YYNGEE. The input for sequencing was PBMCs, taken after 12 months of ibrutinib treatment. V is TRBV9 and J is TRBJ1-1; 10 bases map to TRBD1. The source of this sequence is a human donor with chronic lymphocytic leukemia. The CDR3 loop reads CASSDPRGTGATEAFF. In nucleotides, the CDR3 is TGTGCCAGCAGCGACCCCAGAGGGACAGGGGCGACTGAAGCTTTCTTT. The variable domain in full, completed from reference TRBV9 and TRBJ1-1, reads DSGVTQTPKHLITATGQRVTLRCSPRSGDLSVYWYQQSLDQGLQFLIQYYNGEERAKGNILERFSAQQFPDLHSELNLSSLELGDSALYFCASSDPRGTGATEAFFGQGTRLTVV.